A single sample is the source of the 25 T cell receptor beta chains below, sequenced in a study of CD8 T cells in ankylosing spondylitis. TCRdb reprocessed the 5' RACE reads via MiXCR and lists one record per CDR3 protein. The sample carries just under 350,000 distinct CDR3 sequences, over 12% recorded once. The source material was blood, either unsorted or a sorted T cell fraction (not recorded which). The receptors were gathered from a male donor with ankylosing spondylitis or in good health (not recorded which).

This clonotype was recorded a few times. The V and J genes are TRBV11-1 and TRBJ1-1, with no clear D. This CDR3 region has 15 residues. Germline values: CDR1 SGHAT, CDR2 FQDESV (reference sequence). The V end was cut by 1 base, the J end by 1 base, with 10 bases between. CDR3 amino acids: CASSLEPGSNTEAFF. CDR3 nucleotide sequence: TGTGCCAGCAGCTTAGAGCCAGGTTCGAACACTGAAGCTTTCTTT.

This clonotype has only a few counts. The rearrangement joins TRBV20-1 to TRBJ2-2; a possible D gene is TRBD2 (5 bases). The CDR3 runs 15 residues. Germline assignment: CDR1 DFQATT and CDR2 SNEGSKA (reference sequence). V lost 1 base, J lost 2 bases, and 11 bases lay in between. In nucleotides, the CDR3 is TGCAGTGCTAGAGGGGCCGGGAAAAACACCGGGGAGCTGTTTTTT. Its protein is CSARGAGKNTGELFF.

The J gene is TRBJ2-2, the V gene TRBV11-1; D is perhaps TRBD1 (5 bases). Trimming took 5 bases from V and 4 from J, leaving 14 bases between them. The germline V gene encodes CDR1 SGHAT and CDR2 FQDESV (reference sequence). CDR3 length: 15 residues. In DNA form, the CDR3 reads TGTGCCAGCAGCCTTAGCCAGGGTCGCACCGGGGAGCTGTTTTTT. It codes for CASSLSQGRTGELFF. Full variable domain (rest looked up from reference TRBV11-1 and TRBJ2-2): EAEVAQSPRYKITEKSQAVAFWCDPISGHATLYWYRQILGQGPELLVQFQDESVVDDSQLPKDRFSAERLKGVDSTLKIQPAELGDSAMYLCASSLSQGRTGELFFGEGSRLTVL.

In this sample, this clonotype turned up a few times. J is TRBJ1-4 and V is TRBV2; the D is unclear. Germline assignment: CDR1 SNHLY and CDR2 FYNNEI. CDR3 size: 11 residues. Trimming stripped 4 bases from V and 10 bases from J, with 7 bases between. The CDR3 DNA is TGTGCCAGCAGTGGAGGGCGAAAACTGTTTTTT. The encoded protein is CASSGGRKLFF.

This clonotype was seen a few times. In DNA, the CDR3 is TGTGCCAGCAGTTACTCGAAACAGGGGAACACTGAAGCTTTCTTT. It specifies CASSYSKQGNTEAFF. V usage is TRBV6-5 and J usage is TRBJ1-1; possible D gene TRBD1, 6 bases. There are 15 residues in the CDR3. V shed 0 bases and J shed 1 base, with 9 bases lying between them. Germline V CDR1 and CDR2: MNHEY, SVGAGI.

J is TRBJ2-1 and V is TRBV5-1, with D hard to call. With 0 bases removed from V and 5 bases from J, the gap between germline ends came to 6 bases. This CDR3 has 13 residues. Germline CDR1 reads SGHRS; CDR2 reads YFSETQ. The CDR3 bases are TGCGCCAGCAGCTTGGGACTCCACAATGAGCAGTTCTTC. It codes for CASSLGLHNEQFF.

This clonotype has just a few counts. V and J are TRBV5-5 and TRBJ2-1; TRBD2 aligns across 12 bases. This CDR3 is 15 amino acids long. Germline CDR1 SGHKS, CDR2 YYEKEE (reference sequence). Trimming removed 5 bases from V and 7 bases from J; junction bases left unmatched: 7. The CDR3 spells CASSVSLAGGNEQFF. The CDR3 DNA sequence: TGTGCCAGCAGTGTGTCCCTAGCGGGGGGGAATGAGCAGTTCTTC.

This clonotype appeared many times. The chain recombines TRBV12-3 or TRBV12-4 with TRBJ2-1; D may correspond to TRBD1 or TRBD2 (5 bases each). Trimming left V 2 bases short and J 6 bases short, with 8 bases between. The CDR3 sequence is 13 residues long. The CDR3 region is CASSLRGANEQFF. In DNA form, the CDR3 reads TGTGCCAGCAGTTTAAGGGGAGCCAATGAGCAGTTCTTC.

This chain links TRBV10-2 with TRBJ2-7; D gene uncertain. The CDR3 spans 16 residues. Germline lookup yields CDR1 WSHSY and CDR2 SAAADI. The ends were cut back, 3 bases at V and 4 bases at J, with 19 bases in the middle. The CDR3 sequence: CASSEPSRQRRYEQYF. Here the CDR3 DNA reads TGCGCCAGCAGTGAACCGAGCCGGCAGAGAAGGTACGAGCAGTACTTC.

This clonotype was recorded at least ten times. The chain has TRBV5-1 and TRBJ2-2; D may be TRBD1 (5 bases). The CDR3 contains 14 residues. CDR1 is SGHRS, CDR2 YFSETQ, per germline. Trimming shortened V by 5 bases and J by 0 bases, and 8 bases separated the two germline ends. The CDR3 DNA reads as TGCGCCAGCAGGGCAGGGACGAACACCGGGGAGCTGTTTTTT. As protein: CASRAGTNTGELFF.

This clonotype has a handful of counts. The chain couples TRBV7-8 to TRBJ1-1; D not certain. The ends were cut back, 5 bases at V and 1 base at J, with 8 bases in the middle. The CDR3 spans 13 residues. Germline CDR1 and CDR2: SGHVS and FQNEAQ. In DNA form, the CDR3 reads TGTGCCAGCAGCCGCGGGCGGAACACTGAAGCTTTCTTT. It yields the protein CASSRGRNTEAFF.

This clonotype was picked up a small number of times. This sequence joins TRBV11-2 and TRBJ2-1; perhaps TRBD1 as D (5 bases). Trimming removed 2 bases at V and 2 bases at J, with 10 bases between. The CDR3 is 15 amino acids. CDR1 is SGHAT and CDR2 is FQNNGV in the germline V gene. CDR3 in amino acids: CASSLRGLPYNEQFF. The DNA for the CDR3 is TGTGCCAGCAGCTTAAGGGGTTTACCCTACAATGAGCAGTTCTTC.

The CDR3 DNA reads TGCGCCAGCATGGCACTAGCGGGGCTCACAGATACGCAGTATTTT. This codes for CASMALAGLTDTQYF. The V and J genes are TRBV10-2 and TRBJ2-3, with 10 bases that match TRBD2. Germline loops: CDR1 WSHSY, CDR2 SAAADI. This CDR3 is built from 15 residues. J was trimmed by 2 bases and V by 7 bases; bases with no gene match: 6.

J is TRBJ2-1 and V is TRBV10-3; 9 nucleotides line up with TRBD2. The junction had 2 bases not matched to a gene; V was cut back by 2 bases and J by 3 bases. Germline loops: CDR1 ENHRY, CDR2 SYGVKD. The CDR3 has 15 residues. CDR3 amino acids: CAISEGAGGYNEQFF. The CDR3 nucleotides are TGTGCCATCAGTGAGGGAGCGGGAGGCTACAATGAGCAGTTCTTC.

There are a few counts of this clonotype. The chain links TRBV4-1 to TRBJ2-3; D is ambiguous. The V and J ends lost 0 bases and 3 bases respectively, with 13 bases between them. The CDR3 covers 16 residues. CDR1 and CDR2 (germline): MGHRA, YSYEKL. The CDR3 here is CASSQDGSTRTDTQYF. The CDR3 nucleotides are TGCGCCAGCAGCCAAGATGGGTCAACGCGGACAGATACGCAGTATTTT.

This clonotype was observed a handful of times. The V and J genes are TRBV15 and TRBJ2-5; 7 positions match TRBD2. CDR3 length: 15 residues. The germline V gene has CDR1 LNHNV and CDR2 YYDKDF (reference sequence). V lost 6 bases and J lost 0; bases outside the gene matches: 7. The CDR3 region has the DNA TGTGCCACCAGGGGTGGGGGGGTGAACCAAGAGACCCAGTACTTC. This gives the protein CATRGGGVNQETQYF.

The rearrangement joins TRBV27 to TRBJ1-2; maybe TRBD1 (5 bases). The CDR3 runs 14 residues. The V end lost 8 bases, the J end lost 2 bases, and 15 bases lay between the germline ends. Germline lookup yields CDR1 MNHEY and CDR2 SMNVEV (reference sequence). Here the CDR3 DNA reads TGTGCCAGCTCCTCCTGGGAGGGGAACTATGGCTACACCTTC. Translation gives CASSSWEGNYGYTF.

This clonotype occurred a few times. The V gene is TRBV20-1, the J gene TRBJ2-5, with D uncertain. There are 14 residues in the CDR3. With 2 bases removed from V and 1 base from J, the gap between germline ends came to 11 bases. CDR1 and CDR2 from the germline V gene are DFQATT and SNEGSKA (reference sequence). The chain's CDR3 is CSARSAETQETQYF. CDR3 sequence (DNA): TGCAGTGCTAGATCCGCAGAAACCCAAGAGACCCAGTACTTC.

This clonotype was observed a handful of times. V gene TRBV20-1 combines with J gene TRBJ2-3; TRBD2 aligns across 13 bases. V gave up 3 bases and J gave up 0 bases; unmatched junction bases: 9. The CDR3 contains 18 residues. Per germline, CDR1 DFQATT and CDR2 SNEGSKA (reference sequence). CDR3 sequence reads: CSARVGLAGDGSTDTQYF. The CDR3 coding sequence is TGCAGTGCTAGGGTTGGACTAGCGGGAGACGGAAGCACAGATACGCAGTATTTT.

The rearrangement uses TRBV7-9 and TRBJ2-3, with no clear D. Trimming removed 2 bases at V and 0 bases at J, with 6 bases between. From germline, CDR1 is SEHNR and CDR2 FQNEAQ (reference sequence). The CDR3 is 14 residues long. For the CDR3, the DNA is TGTGCCAGCAGCTTATACCTAAGCACAGATACGCAGTATTTT. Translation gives CASSLYLSTDTQYF.

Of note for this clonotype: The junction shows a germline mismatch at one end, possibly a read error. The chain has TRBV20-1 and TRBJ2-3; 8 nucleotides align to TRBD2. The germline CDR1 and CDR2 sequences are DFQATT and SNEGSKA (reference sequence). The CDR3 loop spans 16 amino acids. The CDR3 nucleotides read TGCTGTGCTCCCCCCGGGGGGGACCTACTCACAGATACGCAGTATTTT. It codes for CCAPPGGDLLTDTQYF.

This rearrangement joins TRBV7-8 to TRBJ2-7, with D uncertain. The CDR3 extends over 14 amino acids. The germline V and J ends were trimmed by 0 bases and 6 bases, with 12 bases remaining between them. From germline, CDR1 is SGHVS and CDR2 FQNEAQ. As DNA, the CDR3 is TGTGCCAGCAGCTTAGCTCCCACCACAGCCGAGCAGTACTTC. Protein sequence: CASSLAPTTAEQYF.

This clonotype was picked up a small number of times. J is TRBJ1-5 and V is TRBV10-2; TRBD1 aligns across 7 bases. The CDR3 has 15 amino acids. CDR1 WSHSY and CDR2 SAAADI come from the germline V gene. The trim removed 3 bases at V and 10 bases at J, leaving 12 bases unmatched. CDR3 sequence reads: CASSEPGGFPYPQHF. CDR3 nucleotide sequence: TGCGCCAGCAGTGAACCAGGGGGGTTTCCATATCCCCAGCATTTT.

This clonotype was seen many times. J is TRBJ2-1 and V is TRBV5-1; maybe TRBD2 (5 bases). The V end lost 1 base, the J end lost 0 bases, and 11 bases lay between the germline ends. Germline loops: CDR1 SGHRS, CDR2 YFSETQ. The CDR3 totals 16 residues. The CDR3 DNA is TGCGCCAGCAGCTTGAGACCAGCGGCCTCCTACAATGAGCAGTTCTTC. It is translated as CASSLRPAASYNEQFF. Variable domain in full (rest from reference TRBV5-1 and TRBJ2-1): KAGVTQTPRYLIKTRGQQVTLSCSPISGHRSVSWYQQTPGQGLQFLFEYFSETQRNKGNFPGRFSGRQFSNSRSEMNVSTLELGDSALYLCASSLRPAASYNEQFFGPGTRLTVL.

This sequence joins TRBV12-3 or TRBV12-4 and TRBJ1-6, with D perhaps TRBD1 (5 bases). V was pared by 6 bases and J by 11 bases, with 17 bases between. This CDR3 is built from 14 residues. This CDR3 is CASSPGGDGPPLHF. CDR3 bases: TGTGCCAGCAGCCCCGGGGGAGACGGTCCACCCCTCCACTTT.